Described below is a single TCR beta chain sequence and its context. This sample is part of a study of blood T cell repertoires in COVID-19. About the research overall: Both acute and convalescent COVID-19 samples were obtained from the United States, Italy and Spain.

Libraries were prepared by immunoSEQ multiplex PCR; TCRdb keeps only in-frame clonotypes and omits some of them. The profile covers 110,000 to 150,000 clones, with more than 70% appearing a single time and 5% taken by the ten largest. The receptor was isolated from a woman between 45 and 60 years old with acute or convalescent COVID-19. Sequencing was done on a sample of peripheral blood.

The CDR3 protein is CASSPRQGREKLFF. CDR3 DNA: TGTGCCAGCAGCCCCCGGCAGGGTCGGGAAAAACTGTTTTTT. This sequence joins TRBV14 and TRBJ1-4, with a weak D call TRBD1 (5 bases). The CDR3 has 14 amino acids. The germline V gene has CDR1 SGHDN and CDR2 FVKESK. V lost 4 bases and J 8 bases, leaving 14 bases between the germline ends. Combining the CDR3 with reference TRBV14 and TRBJ1-4 gives the whole variable domain EAGVTQFPSHSVIEKGQTVTLRCDPISGHDNLYWYRRVMGKEIKFLLHFVKESKQDESGMPNNRFLAERTGGTYSTLKVQPAELEDSGVYFCASSPRQGREKLFFGSGTQLSVL.